The next 21 T cell receptor beta chains were all read from a single sample in a study of T-cell memory formation after mild COVID-19. A single record per CDR3 protein comes from TCRdb applying MiXCR to the 5' RACE reads. The sample has approximately 580,000 distinct CDR3 sequences, around 20% seen once. The specimen sequenced was PBMCs or a T cell subset sorted from them (not recorded which). These receptors originate from an adult woman who had mild COVID-19 (a few samples of this study predate the infection). Cell type and time point are not known.

The chain links TRBV10-3 to TRBJ2-7; 8 nucleotides agree with TRBD1. The V gene end was trimmed by 4 bases and the J gene end by 1 base; junction bases not matched to a gene: 3. The CDR3 is made up of 14 amino acids. Germline V CDR1 and CDR2: ENHRY, SYGVKD. The CDR3 nucleotides read TGTGCCATCAGTGCCAGGACAGGGTCCTACGAGCAGTACTTC. Protein: CAISARTGSYEQYF.

The V and J genes are TRBV6-5 and TRBJ2-7; 7 positions match TRBD2. Germline V gives CDR1 MNHEY, CDR2 SVGAGI. The V gene end was trimmed by 6 bases and the J gene end by 2 bases; junction bases not matched to a gene: 13. The CDR3 runs to 16 residues. The CDR3 reads CASSYRGGPTTYEQYF. The DNA for the CDR3 is TGTGCCAGCAGCTACCGCGGGGGACCCACAACCTACGAGCAGTACTTC.

The genes are TRBV13 and TRBJ1-3; 7 nucleotides align to TRBD1. The CDR3 is made up of 14 amino acids. V was clipped by 7 bases and J by 4 bases; unmatched bases: 7. Germline lookup yields CDR1 PRHDT and CDR2 FYEKMQ (reference sequence). CDR3 in DNA: TGTGCCAGCACCCAAACAGGGGAAGGAAACACCATATATTTT. As protein: CASTQTGEGNTIYF.

This clonotype was seen ten or more times. The V gene is TRBV6-5, the J gene TRBJ2-7; D might be TRBD1 (6 bases). CDR3 length equals 14 residues. CDR1 is MNHEY and CDR2 is SVGAGI in the germline V gene. The V gene lost 8 bases and the J gene lost 6 bases, with 20 bases spanning the gap. Here the CDR3 reads CASRTDYSSREQYF. Written as DNA, the CDR3 is TGTGCCAGCCGGACAGACTATTCTTCTCGCGAGCAGTACTTC.

This chain connects TRBV18 to TRBJ2-1; TRBD2 matches 10 bases. The CDR3 consists of 14 residues. Per the germline V gene, CDR1 is KGHSH and CDR2 is LQKENI. Trimming at V came to 5 bases and at J to 10 bases, leaving 8 bases not matched to a gene. CDR3 region: CASSSWTSGREQFF. The CDR3 DNA is TGTGCCAGCTCATCCTGGACTAGCGGAAGGGAGCAGTTCTTC.

The chain uses TRBV4-1 and TRBJ1-6, with 7 bases matching TRBD1. Trimming at V came to 0 bases and at J to 0 bases, leaving 5 bases not matched to a gene. CDR3 length: 18 amino acids. CDR1 and CDR2 from the germline V gene are MGHRA and YSYEKL. The CDR3: CASSQEVTGSSYNSPLHF. CDR3 DNA sequence: TGCGCCAGCAGCCAAGAAGTGACAGGGAGCTCCTATAATTCACCCCTCCACTTT.

This clonotype was found many times. The rearrangement links TRBV5-1 to TRBJ2-7; TRBD1 might be the D (5 bases). Trimming removed 0 bases at V and 0 bases at J, with 19 bases between. The germline V gene has CDR1 SGHRS and CDR2 YFSETQ. The CDR3 loop spans 18 amino acids. The CDR3 bases are TGCGCCAGCAGCTTGGTCGGTTTGGGCGGCAGGGACTCCTACGAGCAGTACTTC. Its translation is CASSLVGLGGRDSYEQYF.

The gene calls are TRBV6-6 and TRBJ2-5; D possibly uses TRBD1 or TRBD2 (5 bases each). Trimming removed 3 bases at V and 4 bases at J, with 12 bases between. The CDR3 has 14 residues. Germline loops: CDR1 MNHNY, CDR2 SVGAGI (reference sequence). The CDR3 region is CASSYGMGVETQYF. The DNA of the CDR3 is TGTGCCAGCAGTTATGGGATGGGGGTAGAGACCCAGTACTTC.

This clonotype was recorded many times. This chain connects TRBV7-2 to TRBJ2-3; D might be TRBD2 (6 bases). V lost 5 bases to trimming and J lost 0 bases, with 9 bases between them. This CDR3 spans 14 amino acids. The V gene's germline CDR1 is SGHTA and CDR2 FQGNSA. The CDR3 sequence: CASSRLDSTDTQYF. For the CDR3, the DNA is TGTGCCAGCAGCCGACTAGATAGCACAGATACGCAGTATTTT.

The J gene is TRBJ1-5, the V gene TRBV7-2; D is possibly TRBD1 (5 bases). Trimming shortened V by 3 bases and J by 9 bases, and 9 bases separated the two germline ends. The CDR3 consists of 12 residues. Germline V CDR1 and CDR2: SGHTA, FQGNSA. The CDR3 sequence is CASSFPGGPQHF. CDR3 bases: TGTGCCAGCAGCTTCCCCGGGGGGCCCCAGCATTTT.

CDR3 protein: CASSLVLLAGGRDTQYF. Written as DNA, the CDR3 is TGTGCCAGCAGCTTAGTCCTACTAGCGGGGGGGCGAGATACGCAGTATTTT. The chain employs TRBV7-2 and TRBJ2-3; 13 bases line up with TRBD2. Germline V gene sequence: CDR1 SGHTA, CDR2 FQGNSA. The CDR3 has 17 residues. V trimming: 1 base; J trimming: 5 bases; junction bases outside the gene matches: 6.

This clonotype was counted only a few times. The rearrangement joins TRBV18 to TRBJ2-7; 8 bases map to TRBD1. CDR1 is KGHSH and CDR2 is LQKENI in the germline V gene. The CDR3 spans 13 residues. Unmatched junction bases numbered 4, after V lost 6 bases and J lost 3 bases. CDR3 DNA: TGTGCCAGCTCGGGGGGACAGGTCTACGAGCAGTACTTC. Its protein is CASSGGQVYEQYF.

This clonotype was seen a handful of times. The rearrangement uses TRBV12-3 or TRBV12-4 and TRBJ1-4; TRBD1 might be the D (6 bases). Trimming took off 5 bases at V and 5 bases at J, with 21 bases between the two ends. This CDR3 comprises 17 residues. The CDR3 DNA reads as TGTGCCAGCAGTGCGGACAGCCGTGGATTCTGGAATGAAAAACTGTTTTTT. It specifies CASSADSRGFWNEKLFF.

In this sample, this clonotype turned up a few times. The CDR3 region has the DNA TGTGCCAGCAAGAAGGATACCTACGAGCAGTACTTC. Translated: CASKKDTYEQYF. This chain uses TRBV6-1 with TRBJ2-7, with D uncertain. V was clipped by 7 bases and J by 2 bases, with 9 bases between them. CDR1 and CDR2 from the germline V gene are MNHNS and SASEGT. The CDR3 runs 12 residues.

The genes are TRBV2 and TRBJ2-1; D is ambiguous. The CDR3 sequence is 11 residues long. Trimming left V 7 bases short and J 4 bases short, with 5 bases between. Germline values: CDR1 SNHLY, CDR2 FYNNEI. The CDR3 coding sequence is TGTGCCAGCACTCTATACAATGAGCAGTTCTTC. Its protein product is CASTLYNEQFF.

This clonotype was detected ten times or more. V is TRBV5-5 and J is TRBJ2-1, with no clear D. Trimming left V 2 bases short and J 3 bases short, with 12 bases between. CDR1 is SGHKS and CDR2 is YYEKEE in the germline V gene (reference sequence). CDR3 size: 15 residues. Here the CDR3 DNA reads TGTGCCAGCAGCTTCAGAGCAGTTGGCTACAATGAGCAGTTCTTC. It yields the protein CASSFRAVGYNEQFF.

V gene TRBV4-3 combines with J gene TRBJ1-1; TRBD1 matches 8 bases. The CDR3 spans 18 residues. In germline, CDR1 is LGHNA, CDR2 YSLEER. V gave up 0 bases and J gave up 0 bases; unmatched junction bases: 9. CDR3: CASSQDGAGTGLNTEAFF. For the CDR3, the DNA is TGCGCCAGCAGCCAAGATGGGGCCGGGACAGGCCTGAACACTGAAGCTTTCTTT.

The V gene is TRBV4-1, the J gene TRBJ2-4; D is uncertain. The CDR3 runs 15 residues. V shed 4 bases and J shed 5 bases, with 15 bases lying between them. Per germline, CDR1 MGHRA and CDR2 YSYEKL. The CDR3 protein is CASSPREGAENIQYF. The CDR3 DNA reads as TGCGCCAGCAGCCCCCGCGAAGGAGCTGAAAACATTCAGTACTTC.

The chain links TRBV5-1 to TRBJ1-1, with TRBD1 as a possible D gene (5 bases). The V end lost 3 bases, the J end lost 11 bases, and 14 bases lay between the germline ends. The CDR3 is made up of 12 amino acids. Germline-derived CDR1 and CDR2 are SGHRS and YFSETQ. For the CDR3, the DNA is TGCGCCAGCAGCTCAGGGAATGAGGCCGCTTTCTTT. It specifies CASSSGNEAAFF.

The chain links TRBV4-3 to TRBJ2-5; D possibly corresponds to TRBD2 (5 bases). This CDR3 comprises 12 residues. CDR1 and CDR2 (germline): LGHNA, YSLEER. V was shortened by 0 bases and J by 10 bases, with 9 bases between the two germline ends. CDR3 sequence reads: CASSQDRGVQYF. The DNA of the CDR3 is TGCGCCAGCAGCCAAGATCGGGGAGTCCAGTACTTC.

This clonotype was detected a few times. J is TRBJ2-1 and V is TRBV14; weak D call: TRBD1 (5 bases). The germline V gene encodes CDR1 SGHDN and CDR2 FVKESK. V lost 2 bases to trimming and J lost 4 bases, with 12 bases between them. This CDR3 comprises 15 residues. This chain's CDR3 is CASSQFQGPYNEQFF. The CDR3 DNA follows: TGTGCCAGCAGCCAATTTCAGGGTCCTTACAATGAGCAGTTCTTC.